This TCR beta chain was profiled in a study of blood T cell repertoires in COVID-19. Study as a whole: Specimens from acute and convalescent COVID-19 originated in the United States, Italy and Spain. Nucleic acid was either cDNA or gDNA, and it came from T cells, B-cell-depleted T cells, or PBMCs.

Enrollment of patients from Seattle took place during active infection, with longitudinal follow-up. In the authors' methods: Reference gene primer amplification in the assay estimated nucleated cell counts. TCRdb's copy holds only in-frame clones and misses some; the assay was immunoSEQ multiplex PCR. The DNA gave D and trimming, while V, J and clone size come from that table. The sample comprises 140,000 to 150,000 clones, 85% to 90% of which are singletons, and 13% rests with the top ten. Trimming removed 7 bases from V and 2 bases from J; junction bases left unmatched: 5. Germline V gene data show CDR1 as MDHEN and CDR2 as SYDVKM. The CDR3 totals 14 residues.

This clonotype originated in a man aged 18 to 30 with COVID-19, enrolled during active disease. This chain uses TRBV28 with TRBJ2-7, with 10 bases fitting TRBD2. Sequencing was carried out using peripheral blood. CDR3 sequence (DNA): TGTGCCAGCACGGGACTAGCGTTAACCTACGAGCAGTACTTC. It is translated as CASTGLALTYEQYF.